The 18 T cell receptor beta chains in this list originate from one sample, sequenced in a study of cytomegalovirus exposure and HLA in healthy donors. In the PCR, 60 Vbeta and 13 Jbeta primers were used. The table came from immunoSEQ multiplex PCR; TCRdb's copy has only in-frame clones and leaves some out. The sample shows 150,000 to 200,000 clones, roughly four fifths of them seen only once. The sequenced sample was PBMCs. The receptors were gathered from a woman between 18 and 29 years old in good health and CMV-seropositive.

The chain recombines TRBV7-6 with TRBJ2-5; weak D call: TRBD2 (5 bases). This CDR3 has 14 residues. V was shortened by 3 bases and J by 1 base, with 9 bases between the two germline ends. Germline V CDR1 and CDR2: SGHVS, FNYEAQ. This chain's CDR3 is CASSLSGAQETQYF. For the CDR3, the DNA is TGTGCCAGCAGCTTGAGCGGAGCCCAAGAGACCCAGTACTTC. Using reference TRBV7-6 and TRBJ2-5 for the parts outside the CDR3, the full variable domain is GAGVSQSPRYKVTKRGQDVALRCDPISGHVSLYWYRQALGQGPEFLTYFNYEAQQDKSGLPNDRFSAERPEGSISTLTIQRTEQRDSAMYRCASSLSGAQETQYFGPGTRLLVL.

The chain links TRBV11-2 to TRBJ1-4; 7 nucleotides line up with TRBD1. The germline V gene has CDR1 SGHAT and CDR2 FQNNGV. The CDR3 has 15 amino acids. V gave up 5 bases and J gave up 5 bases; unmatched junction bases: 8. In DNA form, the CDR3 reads TGTGCCAGCAGCGTGCTCAGGGGGATAAATGAAAAACTGTTTTTT. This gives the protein CASSVLRGINEKLFF.

The CDR3 bases are TGTGCCAGCAGCCAAGTAGTAGCGGGGGTTCTAAACATTCAGTACTTC. Its protein is CASSQVVAGVLNIQYF. The chain is built from TRBV4-2 and TRBJ2-4; 9 nucleotides match TRBD2. Germline CDR1 LGHNA, CDR2 YNFKEQ. V was clipped by 1 base and J by 6 bases; unmatched bases: 7. This CDR3 is 16 amino acids long.

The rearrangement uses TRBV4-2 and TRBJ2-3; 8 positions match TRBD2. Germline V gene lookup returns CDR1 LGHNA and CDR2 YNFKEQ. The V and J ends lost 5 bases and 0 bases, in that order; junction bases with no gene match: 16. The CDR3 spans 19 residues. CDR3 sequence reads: CASSTLTSGVSSSTDTQYF. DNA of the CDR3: TGTGCCAGCAGCACCCTCACTAGCGGAGTTAGTTCTAGCACAGATACGCAGTATTTT.

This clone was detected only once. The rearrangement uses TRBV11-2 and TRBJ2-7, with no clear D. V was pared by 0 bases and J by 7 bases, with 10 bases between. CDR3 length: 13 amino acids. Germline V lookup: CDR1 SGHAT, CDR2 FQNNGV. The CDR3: CASSLDPPREQYF. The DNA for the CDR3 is TGTGCCAGCAGCTTAGATCCCCCCCGGGAGCAGTACTTC.

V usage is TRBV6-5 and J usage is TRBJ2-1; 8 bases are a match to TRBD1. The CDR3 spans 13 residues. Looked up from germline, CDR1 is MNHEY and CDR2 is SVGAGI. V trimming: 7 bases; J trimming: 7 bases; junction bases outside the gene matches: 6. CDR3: CASTSTGENEQFF. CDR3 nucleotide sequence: TGTGCCAGCACCTCGACAGGGGAGAATGAGCAGTTCTTC.

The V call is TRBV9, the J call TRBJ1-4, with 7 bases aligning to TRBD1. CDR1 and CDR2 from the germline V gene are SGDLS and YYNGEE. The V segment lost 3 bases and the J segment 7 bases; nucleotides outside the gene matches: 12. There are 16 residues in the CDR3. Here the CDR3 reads CASSADTGELSEKLFF. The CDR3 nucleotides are TGTGCCAGCAGCGCCGATACAGGGGAGTTGAGTGAAAAACTGTTTTTT. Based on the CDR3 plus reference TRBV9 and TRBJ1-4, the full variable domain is DSGVTQTPKHLITATGQRVTLRCSPRSGDLSVYWYQQSLDQGLQFLIQYYNGEERAKGNILERFSAQQFPDLHSELNLSSLELGDSALYFCASSADTGELSEKLFFGSGTQLSVL.

As DNA, the CDR3 is TGCACCACTTCTGGTTCCCGCAGGCTGGATTCACCCCTCCACTTT. Amino acid sequence: CTTSGSRRLDSPLHF. This sequence joins TRBV29-1 and TRBJ1-6; D remains unclear. Germline-derived CDR1 and CDR2 are SQVTM and ANQGSEA. CDR3 size: 15 residues.

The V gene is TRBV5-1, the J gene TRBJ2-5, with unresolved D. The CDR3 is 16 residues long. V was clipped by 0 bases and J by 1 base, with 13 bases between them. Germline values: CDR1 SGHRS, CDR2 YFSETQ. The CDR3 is CASSLDPSRPQETQYF. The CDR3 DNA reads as TGCGCCAGCAGCTTGGATCCTAGTCGCCCCCAAGAGACCCAGTACTTC.

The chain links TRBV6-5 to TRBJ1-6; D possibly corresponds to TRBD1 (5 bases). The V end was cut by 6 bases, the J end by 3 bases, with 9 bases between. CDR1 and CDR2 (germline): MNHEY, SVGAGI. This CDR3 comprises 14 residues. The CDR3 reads CASRGRFYNSPLHF. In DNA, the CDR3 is TGTGCCAGCAGGGGGCGATTCTATAATTCACCCCTCCACTTT.

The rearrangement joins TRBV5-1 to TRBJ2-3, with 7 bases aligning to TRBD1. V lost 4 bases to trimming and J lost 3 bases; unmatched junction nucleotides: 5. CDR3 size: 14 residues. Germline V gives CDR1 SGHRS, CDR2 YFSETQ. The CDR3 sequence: CASSIGQATDTQYF. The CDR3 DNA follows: TGCGCCAGCAGCATCGGACAGGCGACAGATACGCAGTATTTT.

The CDR3 nucleotides are TGTGCCATCAGTGACGGGGAAAGAAGTAATTCACCCCTCCACTTT. Translated: CAISDGERSNSPLHF. V gene TRBV10-3 combines with J gene TRBJ1-6; D unclear. The germline V gene encodes CDR1 ENHRY and CDR2 SYGVKD. The V end was cut by 3 bases, the J end by 6 bases, with 12 bases between. The length of the CDR3 is 15 residues.

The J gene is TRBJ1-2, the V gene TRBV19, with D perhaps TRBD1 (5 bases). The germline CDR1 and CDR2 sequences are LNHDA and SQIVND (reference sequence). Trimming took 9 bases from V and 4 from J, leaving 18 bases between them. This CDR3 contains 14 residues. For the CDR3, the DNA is TGTGCCAGCAAACTCGACGGGGGGGTCTATGGCTACACCTTC. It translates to CASKLDGGVYGYTF.

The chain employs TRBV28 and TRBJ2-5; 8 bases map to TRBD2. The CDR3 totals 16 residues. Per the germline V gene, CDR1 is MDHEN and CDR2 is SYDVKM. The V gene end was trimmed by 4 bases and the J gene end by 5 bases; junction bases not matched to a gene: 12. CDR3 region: CASSSGRSGGRETQYF. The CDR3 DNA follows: TGTGCCAGCAGTTCCGGGAGGTCGGGGGGGCGGGAGACCCAGTACTTC.

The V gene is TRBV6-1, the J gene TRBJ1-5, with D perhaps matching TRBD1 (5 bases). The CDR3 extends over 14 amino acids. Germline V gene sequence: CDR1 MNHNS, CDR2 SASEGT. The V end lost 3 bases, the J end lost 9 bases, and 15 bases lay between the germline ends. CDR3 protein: CASSENRAGGPQHF. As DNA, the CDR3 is TGTGCCAGCAGTGAGAATAGGGCCGGGGGGCCCCAGCATTTT.

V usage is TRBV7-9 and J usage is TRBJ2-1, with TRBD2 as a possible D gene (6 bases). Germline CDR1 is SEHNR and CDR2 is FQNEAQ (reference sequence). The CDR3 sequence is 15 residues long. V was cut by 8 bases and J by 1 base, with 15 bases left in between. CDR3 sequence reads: CASFGRQRSYNEQFF. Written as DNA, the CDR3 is TGTGCCAGCTTCGGGAGACAGAGATCCTACAATGAGCAGTTCTTC.

The CDR3 is CASSTRQGLEAFF. The CDR3 bases are TGTGCCAGCAGTACCCGACAGGGCCTTGAAGCTTTCTTT. This chain connects TRBV27 to TRBJ1-1, with 7 bases aligning to TRBD1. The CDR3 sequence is 13 residues long. The V and J ends lost 5 bases and 7 bases, in that order; junction bases with no gene match: 7. Germline CDR1 reads MNHEY; CDR2 reads SMNVEV (reference sequence).

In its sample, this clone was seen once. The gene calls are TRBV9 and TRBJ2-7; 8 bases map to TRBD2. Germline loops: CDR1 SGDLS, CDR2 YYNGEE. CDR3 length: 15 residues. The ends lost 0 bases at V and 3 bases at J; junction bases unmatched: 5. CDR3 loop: CASSVVGGGIYEQYF. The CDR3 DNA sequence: TGTGCCAGCAGCGTAGTAGGCGGGGGGATCTACGAGCAGTACTTC. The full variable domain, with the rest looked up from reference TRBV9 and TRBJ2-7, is DSGVTQTPKHLITATGQRVTLRCSPRSGDLSVYWYQQSLDQGLQFLIQYYNGEERAKGNILERFSAQQFPDLHSELNLSSLELGDSALYFCASSVVGGGIYEQYFGPGTRLTVT.